This TCR beta chain was captured in a study of response to subunit inactivated influenza vaccine. Study-level points and caveats: There was a suggestion from the authors that each seasonal influenza vaccination recruits few new T cells.

The V gene lost 6 bases and the J gene lost 0 bases, with 8 bases spanning the gap. CDR1 and CDR2 from the germline V gene are MNHEY and SVGEGT. The CDR3 length is 13 residues. This clonotype appeared many times. Its antigen is unidentified. TCRdb used MiXCR to reprocess the RT-PCR reads, holding one entry per CDR3 protein. This table holds 860,000 or so distinct CDR3 sequences, less than 25% found once. This TCR derives from a man between 50 and 59 years old who received an inactivated influenza vaccine. This chain links TRBV6-2 or TRBV6-3 with TRBJ1-2; D ambiguous. Sequenced here: PBMCs from blood, sampled around 5 days after vaccination. CDR3 residues: CASSLKANYGYTF. DNA for the CDR3: TGTGCCAGCAGCCTCAAAGCTAACTATGGCTACACCTTC.